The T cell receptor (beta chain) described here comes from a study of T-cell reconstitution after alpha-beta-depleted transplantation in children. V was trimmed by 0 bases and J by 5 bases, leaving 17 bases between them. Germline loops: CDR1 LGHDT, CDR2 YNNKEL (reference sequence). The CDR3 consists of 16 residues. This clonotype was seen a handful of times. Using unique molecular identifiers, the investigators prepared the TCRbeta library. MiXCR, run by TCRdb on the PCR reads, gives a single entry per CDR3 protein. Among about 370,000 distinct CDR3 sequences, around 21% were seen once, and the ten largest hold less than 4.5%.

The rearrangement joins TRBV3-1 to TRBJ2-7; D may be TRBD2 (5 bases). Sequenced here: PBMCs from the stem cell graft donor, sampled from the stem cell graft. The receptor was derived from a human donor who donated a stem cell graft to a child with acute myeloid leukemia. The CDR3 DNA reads TGTGCCAGCAGCCAAGAGACCTCAGGACGGAGGAACGAGCAGTACTTC. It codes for CASSQETSGRRNEQYF.